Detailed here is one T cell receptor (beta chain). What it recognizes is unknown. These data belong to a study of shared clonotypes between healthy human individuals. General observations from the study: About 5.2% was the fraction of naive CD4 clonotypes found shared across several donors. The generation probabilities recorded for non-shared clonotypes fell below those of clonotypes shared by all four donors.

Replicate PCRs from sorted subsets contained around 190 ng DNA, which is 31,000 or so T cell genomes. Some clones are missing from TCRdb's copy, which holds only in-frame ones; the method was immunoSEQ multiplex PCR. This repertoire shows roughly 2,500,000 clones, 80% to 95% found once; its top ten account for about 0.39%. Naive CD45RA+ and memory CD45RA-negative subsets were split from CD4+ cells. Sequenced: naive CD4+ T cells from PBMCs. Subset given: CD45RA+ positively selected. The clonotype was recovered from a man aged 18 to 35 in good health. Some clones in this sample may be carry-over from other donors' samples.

This chain's CDR3 is CASSLFLANTGELFF. CDR3 DNA: TGTGCCAGCAGTCTTTTCCTCGCGAACACCGGGGAGCTGTTTTTT. The chain joins TRBV27 to TRBJ2-2; the D is unclear. The V and J ends lost 5 bases and 0 bases respectively, with 10 bases between them. CDR3 length: 15 amino acids. The germline gives CDR1 MNHEY, CDR2 SMNVEV (reference sequence).